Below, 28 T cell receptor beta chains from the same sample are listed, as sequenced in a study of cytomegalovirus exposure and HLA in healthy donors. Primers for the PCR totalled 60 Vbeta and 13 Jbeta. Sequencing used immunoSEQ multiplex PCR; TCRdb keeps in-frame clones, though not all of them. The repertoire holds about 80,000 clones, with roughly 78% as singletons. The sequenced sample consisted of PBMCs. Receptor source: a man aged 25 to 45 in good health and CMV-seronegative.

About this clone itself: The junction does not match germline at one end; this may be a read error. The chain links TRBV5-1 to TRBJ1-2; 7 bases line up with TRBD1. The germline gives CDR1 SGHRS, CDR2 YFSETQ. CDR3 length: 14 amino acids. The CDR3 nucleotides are TGCGCCAGCAGCTTGGTAGGGACAGACTATGGCTACCCCTTC. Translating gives CASSLVGTDYGYPF.

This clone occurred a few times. The CDR3 sequence: CASILDWEGEQYF. In nucleotides, the CDR3 is TGTGCCAGCATTCTGGACTGGGAAGGCGAGCAGTACTTC. V is TRBV6-1 and J is TRBJ2-7; TRBD2 might be the D (5 bases). There are 13 residues in the CDR3. V gave up 7 bases and J gave up 6 bases, with 16 bases separating them. Per the germline V gene, CDR1 is MNHNS and CDR2 is SASEGT.

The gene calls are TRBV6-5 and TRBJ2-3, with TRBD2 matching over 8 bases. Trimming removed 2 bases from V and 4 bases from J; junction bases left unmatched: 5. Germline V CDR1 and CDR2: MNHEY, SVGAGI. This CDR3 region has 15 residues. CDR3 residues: CASSYRGGLADTQYF. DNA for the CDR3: TGTGCCAGCAGTTACCGGGGGGGACTAGCAGATACGCAGTATTTT.

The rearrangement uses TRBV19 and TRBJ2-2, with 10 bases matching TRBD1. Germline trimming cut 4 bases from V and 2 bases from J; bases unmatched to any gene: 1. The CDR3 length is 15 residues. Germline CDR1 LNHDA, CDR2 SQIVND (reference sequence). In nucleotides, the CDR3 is TGTGCCAGTAGTAGGACAGGGGGAAACACCGGGGAGCTGTTTTTT. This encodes CASSRTGGNTGELFF.

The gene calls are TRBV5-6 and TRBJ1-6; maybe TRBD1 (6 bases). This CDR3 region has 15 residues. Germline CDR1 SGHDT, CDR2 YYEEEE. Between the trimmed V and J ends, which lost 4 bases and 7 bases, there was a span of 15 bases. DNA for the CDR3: TGTGCCAGCAGCCATCCCGGGACACAAAATTCACCCCTCCACTTT. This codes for CASSHPGTQNSPLHF.

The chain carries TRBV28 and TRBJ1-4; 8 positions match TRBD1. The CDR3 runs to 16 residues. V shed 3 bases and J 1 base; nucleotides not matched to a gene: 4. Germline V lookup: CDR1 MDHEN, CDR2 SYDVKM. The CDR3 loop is CASSFGDRGTNEKLFF. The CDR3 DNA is TGTGCCAGCAGTTTCGGAGACAGGGGAACTAATGAAAAACTGTTTTTT.

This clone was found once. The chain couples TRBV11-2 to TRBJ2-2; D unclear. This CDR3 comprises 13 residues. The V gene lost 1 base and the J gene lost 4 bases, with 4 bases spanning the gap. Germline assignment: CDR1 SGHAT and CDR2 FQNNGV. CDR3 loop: CASSLVGTGELFF. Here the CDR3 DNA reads TGTGCCAGCAGCTTAGTCGGCACCGGGGAGCTGTTTTTT.

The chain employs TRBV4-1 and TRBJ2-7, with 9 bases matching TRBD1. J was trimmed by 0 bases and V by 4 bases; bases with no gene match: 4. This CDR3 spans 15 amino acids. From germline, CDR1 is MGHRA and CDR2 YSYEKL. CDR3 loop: CASSLRDRASYEQYF. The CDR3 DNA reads TGCGCCAGCAGCCTCCGGGACAGGGCCTCCTACGAGCAGTACTTC.

The DNA for the CDR3 is TGTGCCAGCAGGCGAACCCTTTCGCCGGGACTAGTCTCAGATACGCAGTATTTT. This gives the protein CASRRTLSPGLVSDTQYF. The chain employs TRBV27 and TRBJ2-3, with 8 bases aligning to TRBD2. Looked up from germline, CDR1 is MNHEY and CDR2 is SMNVEV (reference sequence). Trimming took 6 bases from V and 4 from J; bases not matched to a gene: 18. The length of the CDR3 is 18 residues.

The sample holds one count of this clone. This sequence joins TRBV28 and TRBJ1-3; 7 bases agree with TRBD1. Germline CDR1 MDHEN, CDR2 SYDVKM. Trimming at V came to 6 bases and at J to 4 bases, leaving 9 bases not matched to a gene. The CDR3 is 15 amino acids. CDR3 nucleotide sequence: TGTGCCAGCAGGGCCCTGACAGGGTCGGGAAACACCATATATTTT. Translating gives CASRALTGSGNTIYF.

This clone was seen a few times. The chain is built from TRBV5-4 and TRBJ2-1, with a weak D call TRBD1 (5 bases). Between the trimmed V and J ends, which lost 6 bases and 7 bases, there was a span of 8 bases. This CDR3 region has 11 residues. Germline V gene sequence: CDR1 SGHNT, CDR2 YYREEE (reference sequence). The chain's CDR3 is CASKGVNEQFF. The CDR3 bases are TGTGCCAGCAAAGGGGTGAATGAGCAGTTCTTC.

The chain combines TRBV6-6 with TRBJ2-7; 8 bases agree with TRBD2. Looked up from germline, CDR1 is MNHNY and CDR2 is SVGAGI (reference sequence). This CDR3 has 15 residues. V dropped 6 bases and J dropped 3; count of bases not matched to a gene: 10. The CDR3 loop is CASRGELADSYEQYF. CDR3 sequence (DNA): TGTGCCAGCAGAGGAGAACTAGCGGATAGCTACGAGCAGTACTTC.

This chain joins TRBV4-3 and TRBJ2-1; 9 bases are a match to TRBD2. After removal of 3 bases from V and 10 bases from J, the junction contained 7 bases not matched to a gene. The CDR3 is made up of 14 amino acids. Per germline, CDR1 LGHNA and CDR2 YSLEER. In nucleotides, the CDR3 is TGCGCCAGCAGCCAGGAGCGGGGGGTAGGGGAGCAGTTCTTC. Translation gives CASSQERGVGEQFF.

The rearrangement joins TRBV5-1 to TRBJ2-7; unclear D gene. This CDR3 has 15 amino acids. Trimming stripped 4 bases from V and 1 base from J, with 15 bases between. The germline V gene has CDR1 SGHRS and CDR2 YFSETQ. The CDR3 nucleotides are TGCGCCAGCAGCCCCAGCTTCGTCGGGTCCTACGAGCAGTACTTC. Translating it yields CASSPSFVGSYEQYF.

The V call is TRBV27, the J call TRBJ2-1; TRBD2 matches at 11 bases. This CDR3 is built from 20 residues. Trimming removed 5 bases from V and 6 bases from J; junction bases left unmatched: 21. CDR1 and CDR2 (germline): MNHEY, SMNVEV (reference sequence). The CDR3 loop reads CASSPAGTSGRGPFGNEQFF. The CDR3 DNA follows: TGTGCCAGCAGTCCCGCCGGGACTAGCGGCCGGGGGCCCTTTGGCAATGAGCAGTTCTTC.

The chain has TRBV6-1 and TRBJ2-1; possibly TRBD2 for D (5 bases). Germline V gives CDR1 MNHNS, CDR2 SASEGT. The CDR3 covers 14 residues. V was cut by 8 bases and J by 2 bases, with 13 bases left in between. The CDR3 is CASLAQAAYNEQFF. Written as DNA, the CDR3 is TGTGCCAGCCTGGCCCAAGCGGCCTACAATGAGCAGTTCTTC.

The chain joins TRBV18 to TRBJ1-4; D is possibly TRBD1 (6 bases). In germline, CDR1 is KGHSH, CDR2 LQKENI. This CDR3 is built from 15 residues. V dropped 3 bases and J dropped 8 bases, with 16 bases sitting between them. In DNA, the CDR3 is TGTGCCAGCTCACCCCAGGGGATCCGGGCGGAAAAACTGTTTTTT. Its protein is CASSPQGIRAEKLFF. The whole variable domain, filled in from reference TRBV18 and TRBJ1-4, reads NAGVMQNPRHLVRRRGQEARLRCSPMKGHSHVYWYRQLPEEGLKFMVYLQKENIIDESGMPKERFSAEFPKEGPSILRIQQVVRGDSAAYFCASSPQGIRAEKLFFGSGTQLSVL.

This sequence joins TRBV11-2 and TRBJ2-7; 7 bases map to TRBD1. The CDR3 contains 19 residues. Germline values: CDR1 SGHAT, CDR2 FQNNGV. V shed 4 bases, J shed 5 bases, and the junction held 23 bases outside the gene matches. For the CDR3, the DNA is TGTGCCAGCAGCTCAGATCGGGGACAGATCATCCAGAGTACCCACGAGCAGTACTTC. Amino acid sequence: CASSSDRGQIIQSTHEQYF.

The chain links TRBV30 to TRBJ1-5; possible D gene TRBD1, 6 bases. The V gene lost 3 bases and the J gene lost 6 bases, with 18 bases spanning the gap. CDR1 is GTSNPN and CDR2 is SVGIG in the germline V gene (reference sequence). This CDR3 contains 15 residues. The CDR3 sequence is CAWRASRGIGQPQHF. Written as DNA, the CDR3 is TGTGCCTGGAGGGCCTCTAGGGGGATCGGTCAGCCCCAGCATTTT.

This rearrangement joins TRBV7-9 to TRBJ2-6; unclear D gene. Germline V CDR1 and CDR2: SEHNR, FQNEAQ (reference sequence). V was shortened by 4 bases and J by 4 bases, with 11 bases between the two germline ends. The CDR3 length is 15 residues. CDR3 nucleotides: TGTGCCAGCAGCTCCTGGAGAGCCGGGGCCAACGTCCTGACTTTC. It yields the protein CASSSWRAGANVLTF. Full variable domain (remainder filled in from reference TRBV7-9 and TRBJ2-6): DTGVSQNPRHKITKRGQNVTFRCDPISEHNRLYWYRQTLGQGPEFLTYFQNEAQLEKSRLLSDRFSAERPKGSFSTLEIQRTEQGDSAMYLCASSSWRAGANVLTFGAGSRLTVL.

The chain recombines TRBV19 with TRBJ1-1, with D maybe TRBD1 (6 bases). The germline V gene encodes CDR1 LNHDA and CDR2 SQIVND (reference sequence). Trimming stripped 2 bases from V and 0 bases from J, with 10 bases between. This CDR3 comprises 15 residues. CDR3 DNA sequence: TGTGCCAGTAGTATATCGGCAGGGGTGAACACTGAAGCTTTCTTT. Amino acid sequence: CASSISAGVNTEAFF.

The CDR3 DNA reads TGTGCCAGCACCCGGACAGGGAGTTCACCCCTCCACTTT. Translated: CASTRTGSSPLHF. V is TRBV6-6 and J is TRBJ1-6, with 8 bases matching TRBD1. CDR1 is MNHNY, CDR2 SVGAGI, per germline (reference sequence). There are 13 residues in the CDR3. V was clipped by 7 bases and J by 9 bases; unmatched bases: 5.

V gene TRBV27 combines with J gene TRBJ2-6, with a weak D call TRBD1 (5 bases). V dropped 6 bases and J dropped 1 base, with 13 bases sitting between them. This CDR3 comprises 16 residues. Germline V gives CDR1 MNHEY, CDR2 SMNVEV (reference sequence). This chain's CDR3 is CASSWTTVSGANVLTF. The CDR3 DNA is TGTGCCAGCAGCTGGACGACAGTTTCTGGGGCCAACGTCCTGACTTTC.

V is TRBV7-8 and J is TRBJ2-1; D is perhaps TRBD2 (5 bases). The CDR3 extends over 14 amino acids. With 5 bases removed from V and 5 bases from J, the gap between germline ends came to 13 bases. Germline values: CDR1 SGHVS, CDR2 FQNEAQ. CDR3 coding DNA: TGTGCCAGCAGCCGTATCGAGGGTGACAATGAGCAGTTCTTC. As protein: CASSRIEGDNEQFF.

In DNA form, the CDR3 reads TGTGCCAGCAGCGTAGATTATCGCACCATATATTTT. Its translation is CASSVDYRTIYF. V gene TRBV9 combines with J gene TRBJ1-3, with D unresolved. With 0 bases removed from V and 9 bases from J, the gap between germline ends came to 7 bases. The germline gives CDR1 SGDLS, CDR2 YYNGEE. This CDR3 has 12 amino acids.

Written as DNA, the CDR3 is TGTGCCAGCAGACCCGAGGGACAGATTTACACCGGGGAGCTGTTTTTT. Its translation is CASRPEGQIYTGELFF. The chain recombines TRBV27 with TRBJ2-2; TRBD1 matches 7 bases. Germline CDR1 reads MNHEY; CDR2 reads SMNVEV (reference sequence). There are 16 residues in the CDR3. Unmatched junction bases numbered 10, after V lost 6 bases and J lost 3 bases.

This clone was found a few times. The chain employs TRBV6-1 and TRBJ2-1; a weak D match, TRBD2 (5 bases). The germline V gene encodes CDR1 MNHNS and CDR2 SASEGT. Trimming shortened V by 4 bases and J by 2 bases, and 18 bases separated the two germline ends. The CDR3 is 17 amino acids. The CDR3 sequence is CASSAVVASRAYNEQFF. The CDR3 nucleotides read TGTGCCAGCAGTGCGGTAGTGGCTAGCCGAGCCTACAATGAGCAGTTCTTC.

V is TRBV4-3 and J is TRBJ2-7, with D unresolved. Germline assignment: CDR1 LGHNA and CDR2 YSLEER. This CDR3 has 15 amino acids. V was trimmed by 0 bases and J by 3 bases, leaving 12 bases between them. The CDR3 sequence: CASSQDLVSFYEQYF. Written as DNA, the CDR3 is TGCGCCAGCAGCCAAGATTTAGTTAGCTTCTACGAGCAGTACTTC.